Listed here are 22 T cell receptor beta chains from one sample, sequenced in a study of radiotherapy plus CTLA-4 blockade in lung cancer. Assay: immunoSEQ multiplex PCR; the TCRdb copy retains only in-frame clones and omits some. The table records about 97,000 clones, roughly 74% of them present only once. Sample: peripheral blood, taken from a patient treated with radiotherapy plus ipilimumab. The receptors here all came from a human donor with non-small cell lung cancer who had a partial response to radiotherapy plus ipilimumab. Some clones in this sample may be carry-over from other donors' samples.

The chain is built from TRBV28 and TRBJ1-2, with D hard to call. The CDR3 loop spans 14 amino acids. Trimming cost V 3 bases and J 5 bases, with 13 bases left between them. The germline CDR1 and CDR2 sequences are MDHEN and SYDVKM. The CDR3 spells CASSFMTPDYGYTF. As DNA, the CDR3 is TGTGCCAGCAGTTTTATGACACCAGATTATGGCTACACCTTC.

This chain joins TRBV18 and TRBJ1-4, with no clear D. This CDR3 comprises 16 residues. Per the germline V gene, CDR1 is KGHSH and CDR2 is LQKENI. The V and J ends lost 3 bases and 3 bases respectively, with 14 bases between them. The CDR3 region is CASSPPAPQANEKLFF. CDR3 nucleotide sequence: TGTGCCAGCTCACCCCCAGCGCCCCAAGCTAATGAAAAACTGTTTTTT.

The chain recombines TRBV19 with TRBJ2-3; 8 positions match TRBD2. V lost 1 base, J lost 4 bases, and 7 bases stayed unmatched. In germline, CDR1 is LNHDA, CDR2 SQIVND (reference sequence). This CDR3 is built from 16 residues. The CDR3 nucleotides are TGTGCCAGTAGTATAGGGTCGGGGGGGGCCCCAGATACGCAGTATTTT. This codes for CASSIGSGGAPDTQYF.

The V gene is TRBV5-3, the J gene TRBJ1-3; perhaps TRBD1 as D (5 bases). TRBV5-3 is flagged as an ORF with uncertain function. V was trimmed by 5 bases and J by 8 bases, leaving 14 bases between them. This CDR3 is built from 13 residues. The CDR3 is CARRLRVAHTIYF. DNA for the CDR3: TGTGCCAGAAGACTCAGGGTGGCTCACACCATATATTTT.

The genes are TRBV21-1 and TRBJ2-7; the table's D call, TRBD2, has no DNA check behind it. TRBV21-1 constitutes a pseudogene. CDR3 size: 15 residues. The CDR3 nucleotides read TGTGCCAGCAGCAGGAGACTAGCGGGAGACCACGAGCAGTACTTC. This codes for CASSRRLAGDHEQYF.

Written as DNA, the CDR3 is TGTGCCAGCAGCAAGGGAGGTTTAGATAATGAGCAGTTCTTC. Translating gives CASSKGGLDNEQFF. V usage is TRBV7-3 and J usage is TRBJ2-1; tentative D call: TRBD2 (6 bases). The V and J ends lost 5 bases and 7 bases respectively, with 15 bases between them. The CDR3 runs to 14 residues. Germline CDR1 reads SGHTA; CDR2 reads FQGTGA.

The genes are TRBV19 and TRBJ1-5; 9 nucleotides line up with TRBD1. CDR1 is LNHDA, CDR2 SQIVND, per germline (reference sequence). V lost 7 bases and J lost 6; bases outside the gene matches: 13. The CDR3 sequence is 16 residues long. CDR3 region: CASIENHRGRFQPQHF. The CDR3 DNA sequence: TGTGCCAGTATAGAAAACCACAGGGGGCGTTTTCAGCCCCAGCATTTT.

The chain uses TRBV6-5 and TRBJ2-5, with a possible D match to TRBD2 (5 bases). CDR3 length: 14 residues. V lost 6 bases to trimming and J lost 3 bases, with 14 bases between them. CDR1 is MNHEY, CDR2 SVGAGI, per germline. The CDR3 reads CASSRADYKETQYF. Here the CDR3 DNA reads TGTGCCAGCAGCCGAGCAGACTACAAAGAGACCCAGTACTTC.

The chain has TRBV5-1 and TRBJ1-2, with D tentatively TRBD1 (5 bases). The germline gives CDR1 SGHRS, CDR2 YFSETQ. The CDR3 contains 15 residues. V was pared by 4 bases and J by 3 bases, with 16 bases between. The CDR3: CASSGGTGVYYGYTF. The CDR3 coding sequence is TGCGCCAGCAGCGGAGGGACCGGAGTATACTATGGCTACACCTTC.

This clone occurred a few times. This chain connects TRBV9 to TRBJ2-1, with a tentative D call TRBD1 (6 bases). The ends were cut back, 3 bases at V and 4 bases at J, with 17 bases in the middle. The CDR3 length is 16 residues. Germline loops: CDR1 SGDLS, CDR2 YYNGEE. Here the CDR3 DNA reads TGTGCCAGCAGCGCCCAAGCCCGGACAGTTTACAATGAGCAGTTCTTC. Translation: CASSAQARTVYNEQFF.

The chain couples TRBV5-1 to TRBJ1-1; D unclear. V was pared by 0 bases and J by 3 bases, with 6 bases between. CDR1 SGHRS and CDR2 YFSETQ come from the germline V gene. The CDR3 runs 13 residues. In DNA form, the CDR3 reads TGCGCCAGCAGCTTGGACATATACACTGAAGCTTTCTTT. This encodes CASSLDIYTEAFF.

The chain carries TRBV5-3 and TRBJ2-7, with TRBD1 matching over 8 bases. TRBV5-3 is labeled an ORF, and its function is uncertain. V lost 2 bases, J lost 0 bases, and 10 bases stayed unmatched. The length of the CDR3 is 17 residues. CDR3 DNA sequence: TGTGCCAGAAGCTTAAAAAAGGACAGGGCCAGCTCCTACGAGCAGTACTTC. Translated: CARSLKKDRASSYEQYF.

This chain joins TRBV7-7 and TRBJ2-1; 10 bases align to TRBD2. The CDR3 runs 15 residues. The V segment lost 5 bases and the J segment 5 bases; nucleotides outside the gene matches: 6. The germline gives CDR1 SSHAT, CDR2 FNYEAQ (reference sequence). This CDR3 reads CASSQGTSVDNEQFF. The CDR3 DNA reads as TGTGCCAGCAGCCAGGGGACTAGCGTAGACAATGAGCAGTTCTTC.

The V and J genes are TRBV11-2 and TRBJ1-4; D might be TRBD1 (5 bases). Germline V CDR1 and CDR2: SGHAT, FQNNGV. The CDR3 covers 17 residues. With 1 base removed from V and 8 bases from J, the gap between germline ends came to 20 bases. Here the CDR3 DNA reads TGTGCCAGCAGCTTAGGACGAATCATGGGGGGGGACGAAAAACTGTTTTTT. It encodes CASSLGRIMGGDEKLFF.

The J gene is TRBJ2-3, the V gene TRBV19, with 8 nucleotides matching TRBD2. V shed 5 bases, J shed 5 bases, and the junction held 9 bases outside the gene matches. This CDR3 is 15 amino acids long. Germline-derived CDR1 and CDR2 are LNHDA and SQIVND (reference sequence). The CDR3 sequence: CASSDSGTRVDTQYF. In DNA, the CDR3 is TGTGCCAGTAGTGACTCCGGGACTAGAGTAGATACGCAGTATTTT.

The CDR3 loop reads CASSPISGSRETQYF. CDR3 coding DNA: TGTGCCAGCTCACCGATTAGCGGGAGTCGGGAGACCCAGTACTTC. The chain couples TRBV18 to TRBJ2-5, with TRBD2 matching over 9 bases. CDR1 is KGHSH, CDR2 LQKENI, per germline. The V segment lost 3 bases and the J segment 5 bases; nucleotides outside the gene matches: 7. This CDR3 contains 15 residues. The full variable domain, with the rest looked up from reference TRBV18 and TRBJ2-5, is NAGVMQNPRHLVRRRGQEARLRCSPMKGHSHVYWYRQLPEEGLKFMVYLQKENIIDESGMPKERFSAEFPKEGPSILRIQQVVRGDSAAYFCASSPISGSRETQYFGPGTRLLVL.

The V and J genes are TRBV29-1 and TRBJ2-1, with 10 bases lining up with TRBD2. Trimming cost V 6 bases and J 7 bases; bases outside gene matches: 15. The CDR3 consists of 16 residues. Germline lookup yields CDR1 SQVTM and CDR2 ANQGSEA. CDR3 in DNA: TGCAGCGTAACCGGGACTAGCGTTTACGAGAGGAATGAGCAGTTCTTC. Amino acid sequence: CSVTGTSVYERNEQFF.

The chain is built from TRBV19 and TRBJ2-5; 7 bases align to TRBD1. The V segment lost 3 bases and the J segment 5 bases; nucleotides outside the gene matches: 9. This CDR3 region has 15 residues. From germline, CDR1 is LNHDA and CDR2 SQIVND (reference sequence). The CDR3 DNA sequence: TGTGCCAGTAGTATTCAGCGCAGGGGGTGGGAGACCCAGTACTTC. This codes for CASSIQRRGWETQYF.

As to this clone: Being one base from a much bigger clone, this may be a read error. The chain recombines TRBV19 with TRBJ1-1, with TRBD1 identical over 8 bases. V shed 9 bases and J 1 base; nucleotides not matched to a gene: 4. The CDR3 has 13 amino acids. Germline CDR1 and CDR2: LNHDA and SQIVND (reference sequence). CDR3 DNA sequence: TGTGCCAGCCGACAGGGGACGAACACTGAAGCTTTCTTT. Protein product: CASRQGTNTEAFF. Combining the CDR3 with reference TRBV19 and TRBJ1-1 gives the whole variable domain DGGITQSPKYLFRKEGQNVTLSCEQNLNHDAMYWYRQDPGQGLRLIYYSQIVNDFQKGDIAEGYSVSREKKESFPLTVTSAQKNPTAFYLCASRQGTNTEAFFGQGTRLTVV.

The V and J genes are TRBV18 and TRBJ1-2; D may be TRBD1 (5 bases). With 1 base removed from V and 1 base from J, the gap between germline ends came to 13 bases. CDR3 length: 16 amino acids. Germline-derived CDR1 and CDR2 are KGHSH and LQKENI. CDR3 sequence reads: CASSPLQGSDNYGYTF. DNA of the CDR3: TGTGCCAGCTCACCACTCCAGGGTTCGGATAACTATGGCTACACCTTC.

This chain uses TRBV7-2 with TRBJ2-3, with TRBD2 as a possible D gene (6 bases). The CDR3 loop spans 15 amino acids. CDR1 is SGHTA, CDR2 FQGNSA, per germline. V was cut by 2 bases and J by 4 bases, with 13 bases left in between. The CDR3 bases are TGTGCCAGCAGCTTATTGTCTACGGGGGCAGATACGCAGTATTTT. Protein product: CASSLLSTGADTQYF.

This clone was counted a few times. This rearrangement joins TRBV10-2 to TRBJ2-7; the match to TRBD2 covers 14 bases. CDR1 and CDR2 from the germline V gene are WSHSY and SAAADI. The length of the CDR3 is 14 residues. V lost 6 bases, J lost 3 bases, and 1 base stayed unmatched. The CDR3 spells CASSGTSGGYEQYF. CDR3 DNA: TGCGCCAGCAGCGGGACTAGCGGGGGCTACGAGCAGTACTTC.